This T cell receptor (beta chain) was identified in a study of tumour-infiltrating T cells in Burkitt lymphoma. This clone was recorded a few times. V was cut by 3 bases and J by 6 bases, with 6 bases left in between. Germline lookup yields CDR1 SGHAT and CDR2 FQNNGV. The CDR3 has 11 residues. The data were produced by immunoSEQ multiplex PCR, yet TCRdb's version contains in-frame clones alone and is incomplete. The sample consists of some 4,000 clones, 11% to 15% of them appearing once. The clonotype comes from a human donor with Burkitt lymphoma. This chain uses TRBV11-2 with TRBJ2-7; the D is unclear. The sample comprised tumor tissue. DNA for the CDR3: TGTGCCAGCAGCTTCCTCGGCGAGCAGTACTTC. It encodes CASSFLGEQYF.